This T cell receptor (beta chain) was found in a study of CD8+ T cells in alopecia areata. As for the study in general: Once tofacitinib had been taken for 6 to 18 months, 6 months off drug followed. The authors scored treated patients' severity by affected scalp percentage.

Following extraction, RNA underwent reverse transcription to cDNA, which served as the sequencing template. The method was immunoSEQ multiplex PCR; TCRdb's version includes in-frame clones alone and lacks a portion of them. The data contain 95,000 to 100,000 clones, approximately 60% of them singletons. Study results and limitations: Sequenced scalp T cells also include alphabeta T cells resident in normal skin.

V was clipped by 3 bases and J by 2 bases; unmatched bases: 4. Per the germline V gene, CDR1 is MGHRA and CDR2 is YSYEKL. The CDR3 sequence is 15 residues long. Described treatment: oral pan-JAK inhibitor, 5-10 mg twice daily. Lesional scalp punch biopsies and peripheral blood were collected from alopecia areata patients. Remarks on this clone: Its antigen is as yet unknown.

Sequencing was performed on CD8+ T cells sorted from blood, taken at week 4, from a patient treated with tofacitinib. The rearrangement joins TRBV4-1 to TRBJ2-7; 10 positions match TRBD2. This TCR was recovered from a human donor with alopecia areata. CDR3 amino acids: CASSHPGLAPYEQYF. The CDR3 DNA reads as TGCGCCAGCAGCCACCCGGGACTAGCGCCCTACGAGCAGTACTTC.